This paragraph covers one T cell receptor beta chain sequence. The CDR3 length is 17 residues. Looked up from germline, CDR1 is MNHEY and CDR2 is SVGAGI. V trimming: 2 bases; J trimming: 5 bases; junction bases outside the gene matches: 7. TCRdb fed the 5' RACE reads into MiXCR, producing one record per CDR3 protein. The data contain around 690,000 distinct CDR3 sequences, approximately 22% of them singletons. The data belong to a study of identical twins. Healthy Caucasians made up all donors. The data were also submitted as part of a second study, on T cells expressing NK-cell markers. From that report: It was from sorted CD3+CD56+NKG2C+, CD3+CD56+NKG2C- and CD3+CD56-NKG2C+ T cells that TCR beta repertoires came. Within the sequenced cohort of eight donors, seven exhibited HCMV seropositivity and one was seronegative. It remained uncertain whether the expanded NKG2C+ T cell clones were specific for HCMV antigens.

V usage is TRBV6-5 and J usage is TRBJ2-2; 11 bases are a match to TRBD2. The source is a woman in her late teens or twenties in good health. The sequenced sample consisted of PBMCs. DNA of the CDR3: TGTGCCAGCAGTTACCTTTCGCTAGCGGGAGGTACCGGGGAGCTGTTTTTT. It is translated as CASSYLSLAGGTGELFF.